A selection of T cell receptor beta chains follows, all from one sample in a study of blood T cells in healthy people across ages. TCRdb used MiXCR to reprocess the 5' RACE reads, holding one entry per CDR3 protein. The sample yields fewer than 1,200,000 distinct CDR3 sequences, roughly 24% seen once. The data also belong to a second study, concerning T cells of mothers and their children.

What was sequenced was blood. All receptors come from a girl aged 2 to 10 in good health. Each CDR3 is given with its conserved first and last residue. A D gene is named only where the DNA matches it firmly. Clone size is not always given. Where it is, it says once, few, many or a class for expanded clones.

j_gene: TRBJ2-2; abundance: -; v_gene: TRBV11-3; d_gene: -; CDR3aa: CATQVWGNTGELFF; CDR3nt: TGTGCCACCCAAGTATGGGGGAACACCGGGGAGCTGTTTTTT
j_gene: TRBJ2-7; abundance: few; v_gene: TRBV7-6; d_gene: TRBD1; CDR3aa: CASSQGAETYEQYF; CDR3nt: TGTGCCAGCTCCCAGGGGGCGGAGACCTACGAGCAGTACTTC
j_gene: TRBJ2-1; abundance: -; v_gene: TRBV7-9; d_gene: -; CDR3aa: CASSVSLDNEQFF; CDR3nt: TGTGCCAGCAGCGTGAGTCTAGACAATGAGCAGTTCTTC
j_gene: TRBJ2-5; abundance: few; v_gene: TRBV4-2; d_gene: -; CDR3aa: CASSPGEQETQYF; CDR3nt: TGTGCCAGCAGCCCCGGGGAGCAAGAGACCCAGTACTTC
j_gene: TRBJ2-5; abundance: -; v_gene: TRBV12-3/TRBV12-4; d_gene: -; CDR3aa: CASSLGKRTQYF; CDR3nt: TGTGCCAGCAGTTTAGGGAAGAGGACCCAGTACTTC
j_gene: TRBJ2-7; abundance: -; v_gene: TRBV10-3; d_gene: -; CDR3aa: CAISLICEQYF; CDR3nt: TGTGCCATCAGTTTGATTTGCGAGCAGTACTTC
j_gene: TRBJ2-7; abundance: -; v_gene: TRBV20-1; d_gene: TRBD1; CDR3aa: CSARGGQGAPYEQYF; CDR3nt: TGCAGTGCTAGAGGGGGGCAGGGGGCGCCCTACGAGCAGTATTTC
j_gene: TRBJ2-1; abundance: -; v_gene: TRBV2; d_gene: -; CDR3aa: CASRGTATEQFF; CDR3nt: TGTGCCAGCAGGGGGACGGCCACTGAGCAGTTCTTC
j_gene: TRBJ1-1; abundance: -; v_gene: TRBV11-1; d_gene: TRBD1; CDR3aa: CASSWGDRLMNTEAFF; CDR3nt: TGTGCCAGCAGCTGGGGGGACAGGTTAATGAACACTGAAGCTTTCTTT
j_gene: TRBJ2-1; abundance: many; v_gene: TRBV29-1; d_gene: TRBD2; CDR3aa: CSVRESSYNEQFF; CDR3nt: TGCAGCGTGCGGGAGTCGTCCTACAATGAGCAGTTCTTC
j_gene: TRBJ2-7; abundance: once; v_gene: TRBV29-1; d_gene: TRBD2; CDR3aa: CSVEMGGDAYEQYF; CDR3nt: TGCAGCGTTGAGATGGGGGGGGACGCCTACGAGCAGTACTTC
j_gene: TRBJ2-3; abundance: few; v_gene: TRBV9; d_gene: -; CDR3aa: CASSVDRQTSFTDTQYF; CDR3nt: TGTGCCAGCAGCGTAGATCGGCAGACCTCTTTCACAGATACGCAGTATTTT
j_gene: TRBJ1-2; abundance: -; v_gene: TRBV9; d_gene: -; CDR3aa: CASSVGDWGDGYTF; CDR3nt: TGTGCCAGCAGCGTAGGAGATTGGGGCGATGGCTACACCTTC
j_gene: TRBJ2-5; abundance: few; v_gene: TRBV20-1; d_gene: -; CDR3aa: CSARDFRETQCF; CDR3nt: TGCAGTGCCAGGGACTTTAGGGAGACCCAGTGCTTC
j_gene: TRBJ2-2; abundance: -; v_gene: TRBV4-1; d_gene: TRBD2; CDR3aa: CASSQARATSGIVNTGELFF; CDR3nt: TGCGCCAGCAGCCAAGCCAGGGCGACTAGCGGGATCGTAAACACCGGGGAGCTGTTTTTT
j_gene: TRBJ2-3; abundance: -; v_gene: TRBV12-3/TRBV12-4; d_gene: TRBD2; CDR3aa: CASRAGSGGSTDTQYF; CDR3nt: TGTGCCAGCAGAGCCGGTAGCGGGGGGAGCACAGATACGCAGTATTTT
j_gene: TRBJ1-1; abundance: few; v_gene: TRBV29-1; d_gene: TRBD1; CDR3aa: CSDKDRGKPGAFF; CDR3nt: TGCAGCGATAAGGACAGGGGAAAGCCGGGAGCTTTCTTT
j_gene: TRBJ2-7; abundance: few; v_gene: TRBV12-5; d_gene: -; CDR3aa: CASGLEGDYEQYF; CDR3nt: TGTGCTAGTGGTTTGGAGGGCGATTACGAGCAGTACTTC
j_gene: TRBJ2-5; abundance: few; v_gene: TRBV20-1; d_gene: -; CDR3aa: CSARDQGGRRETQYF; CDR3nt: TGCAGTGCTAGAGATCAGGGGGGGAGGAGGGAGACCCAGTACTTC
j_gene: TRBJ1-1; abundance: -; v_gene: TRBV7-2; d_gene: TRBD1; CDR3aa: CASGQGWAEAFF; CDR3nt: TGTGCCAGCGGACAGGGGTGGGCTGAAGCTTTCTTT
j_gene: TRBJ1-5; abundance: -; v_gene: TRBV4-1; d_gene: -; CDR3aa: CASSRGKEIQPQHF; CDR3nt: TGCGCCAGCAGCCGGGGTAAGGAAATACAGCCCCAGCATTTT
j_gene: TRBJ2-7; abundance: few; v_gene: TRBV27; d_gene: -; CDR3aa: CASSLRPGVDYEQYF; CDR3nt: TGTGCCAGCAGTTTAAGGCCAGGGGTCGACTACGAGCAGTACTTC
j_gene: TRBJ1-3; abundance: -; v_gene: TRBV5-1; d_gene: -; CDR3aa: CASSLVGSSSGNTIYF; CDR3nt: TGCGCCAGCAGCTTGGTTGGCAGCAGCTCTGGAAACACCATATATTTT
j_gene: TRBJ2-1; abundance: few; v_gene: TRBV5-1; d_gene: -; CDR3aa: CASMPGNGPANLNEQFF; CDR3nt: TGCGCCAGCATGCCTGGGAATGGCCCCGCAAACCTCAATGAGCAGTTCTTC
j_gene: TRBJ1-2; abundance: -; v_gene: TRBV24-1; d_gene: -; CDR3aa: CATRSGENYGYTF; CDR3nt: TGTGCCACCAGATCGGGAGAAAACTATGGCTACACCTTC
j_gene: TRBJ2-3; abundance: few; v_gene: TRBV7-8; d_gene: TRBD1; CDR3aa: CASSPVAGQGAGDTQYF; CDR3nt: TGTGCCAGCAGCCCAGTCGCGGGACAGGGGGCCGGAGATACGCAGTATTTT
j_gene: TRBJ2-1; abundance: -; v_gene: TRBV3-1; d_gene: TRBD2; CDR3aa: CASTTGGLAPNERFF; CDR3nt: TGTGCCAGCACCACGGGGGGTCTAGCGCCGAATGAGCGGTTCTTC
j_gene: TRBJ2-1; abundance: -; v_gene: TRBV7-3; d_gene: -; CDR3aa: CASSPSSGTQYNEQFF; CDR3nt: TGTGCCAGCAGCCCAAGCTCCGGGACTCAGTACAATGAGCAGTTCTTC
j_gene: TRBJ2-5; abundance: few; v_gene: TRBV20-1; d_gene: TRBD2; CDR3aa: CSAGLAGGFQETQYF; CDR3nt: TGCAGTGCTGGACTAGCGGGGGGATTCCAAGAGACCCAGTACTTC
j_gene: TRBJ2-5; abundance: few; v_gene: TRBV6-1; d_gene: TRBD2; CDR3aa: CASSGTGGRETQYF; CDR3nt: TGTGCCAGCAGTGGAACTGGCGGGAGGGAGACCCAGTACTTC
j_gene: TRBJ2-1; abundance: -; v_gene: TRBV5-1; d_gene: -; CDR3aa: CASSPSPDNEQFF; CDR3nt: TGCGCCAGCAGCCCATCCCCAGACAATGAGCAGTTCTTC
j_gene: TRBJ1-3; abundance: -; v_gene: TRBV28; d_gene: -; CDR3aa: CASSLAVQVGNTIYF; CDR3nt: TGTGCCAGCAGTTTGGCGGTACAGGTCGGAAACACCATATATTTT
j_gene: TRBJ1-2; abundance: -; v_gene: TRBV25-1; d_gene: -; CDR3aa: CASKSERGRGGYTF; CDR3nt: TGTGCCAGTAAATCTGAAAGAGGACGAGGTGGCTACACCTTC
j_gene: TRBJ1-2; abundance: -; v_gene: TRBV27; d_gene: -; CDR3aa: CASSLGTRNGYTF; CDR3nt: TGTGCCAGCAGTTTAGGGACAAGGAATGGCTACACCTTC
j_gene: TRBJ1-2; abundance: few; v_gene: TRBV11-2; d_gene: TRBD1; CDR3aa: CASSLEAGGYGYTF; CDR3nt: TGTGCCAGCAGCTTAGAGGCAGGGGGTTATGGCTACACCTTC
j_gene: TRBJ2-1; abundance: few; v_gene: TRBV20-1; d_gene: -; CDR3aa: CSARDFGQSYNEQFF; CDR3nt: TGCAGTGCTAGAGATTTTGGCCAGTCCTACAATGAGCAGTTCTTC
j_gene: TRBJ2-7; abundance: -; v_gene: TRBV3-1; d_gene: TRBD1; CDR3aa: CASSQVRGNEQYF; CDR3nt: TGTGCCAGCAGCCAAGTCAGGGGGAACGAGCAGTACTTC
j_gene: TRBJ1-1; abundance: once; v_gene: TRBV5-6; d_gene: -; CDR3aa: CASSQGKAETEAFF; CDR3nt: TGTGCCAGCAGCCAAGGAAAGGCGGAGACTGAAGCTTTCTTT
j_gene: TRBJ2-1; abundance: -; v_gene: TRBV29-1; d_gene: -; CDR3aa: CSVSDGDNEQFF; CDR3nt: TGCAGCGTTTCCGACGGAGACAATGAGCAGTTCTTC
j_gene: TRBJ2-1; abundance: few; v_gene: TRBV12-3/TRBV12-4; d_gene: TRBD2; CDR3aa: CASRPGLAGKNEQFF; CDR3nt: TGTGCCAGCAGGCCGGGACTAGCGGGAAAAAATGAGCAGTTCTTC
j_gene: TRBJ2-1; abundance: few; v_gene: TRBV29-1; d_gene: -; CDR3aa: CSVEARGFGEQFF; CDR3nt: TGCAGCGTTGAAGCGCGGGGTTTCGGTGAGCAGTTCTTC
j_gene: TRBJ2-5; abundance: -; v_gene: TRBV5-1; d_gene: -; CDR3aa: CASSLDETRETQYF; CDR3nt: TGCGCCAGCAGCTTGGATGAGACCAGGGAGACCCAGTACTTC
j_gene: TRBJ2-1; abundance: -; v_gene: TRBV21-1; d_gene: -; CDR3aa: CASTCAEGHEQFF; CDR3nt: TGTGCCAGCACCTGTGCAGAGGGCCATGAGCAGTTCTTC
j_gene: TRBJ2-7; abundance: -; v_gene: TRBV4-3; d_gene: -; CDR3aa: CASSQVRELSYEQYF; CDR3nt: TGCGCCAGCAGCCAAGTTCGGGAGTTAAGTTACGAGCAGTACTTC
j_gene: TRBJ2-5; abundance: -; v_gene: TRBV18; d_gene: TRBD1; CDR3aa: CASSPSPGTGRSYQQYF; CDR3nt: TGTGCCAGCTCACCTAGTCCCGGGACAGGGCGCTCCTACCAGCAGTACTTC
j_gene: TRBJ2-7; abundance: -; v_gene: TRBV7-9; d_gene: TRBD1; CDR3aa: CATAGTGLVEQYF; CDR3nt: TGTGCCACCGCCGGGACAGGGCTAGTCGAGCAGTACTTC
j_gene: TRBJ1-2; abundance: few; v_gene: TRBV2; d_gene: TRBD1; CDR3aa: CASKATGTGRGYTF; CDR3nt: TGTGCCAGCAAGGCCACCGGGACAGGGCGAGGCTACACCTTC
j_gene: TRBJ2-1; abundance: -; v_gene: TRBV29-1; d_gene: -; CDR3aa: CSVVRRSYNEQFF; CDR3nt: TGCAGCGTTGTCAGGCGCTCCTACAATGAGCAGTTCTTC
j_gene: TRBJ2-3; abundance: -; v_gene: TRBV4-3; d_gene: -; CDR3aa: CASSRFRGLNTQYF; CDR3nt: TGCGCCAGCAGCCGTTTCCGGGGCCTAAATACGCAGTATTTT
j_gene: TRBJ1-1; abundance: few; v_gene: TRBV5-1; d_gene: -; CDR3aa: CASSWGRTDGEAFF; CDR3nt: TGCGCCAGCAGCTGGGGGCGGACAGATGGTGAAGCTTTCTTT
j_gene: TRBJ2-7; abundance: few; v_gene: TRBV4-1; d_gene: TRBD2; CDR3aa: CASSQLAGGLGEQYF; CDR3nt: TGCGCCAGCAGCCAGCTAGCGGGAGGTTTAGGCGAGCAGTACTTC
j_gene: TRBJ1-6; abundance: -; v_gene: TRBV7-9; d_gene: -; CDR3aa: CASSLGGVSYNSPLHF; CDR3nt: TGTGCCAGCAGCTTAGGGGGGGTTTCCTATAATTCACCCCTCCACTTT
j_gene: TRBJ2-1; abundance: -; v_gene: TRBV14; d_gene: -; CDR3aa: CASSQAPQGIHEQFF; CDR3nt: TGTGCCAGCAGCCAAGCTCCCCAGGGTATCCATGAGCAGTTCTTC
j_gene: TRBJ1-6; abundance: few; v_gene: TRBV7-8; d_gene: -; CDR3aa: CASSQITFAGLTMNSPLHF; CDR3nt: TGTGCCAGCAGCCAGATAACCTTCGCGGGCCTTACGATGAATTCACCCCTCCACTTT
j_gene: TRBJ2-1; abundance: -; v_gene: TRBV29-1; d_gene: TRBD2; CDR3aa: CSAETGTSGYNEQFF; CDR3nt: TGCAGCGCCGAAACCGGGACTAGCGGCTACAATGAGCAGTTCTTC
j_gene: TRBJ1-4; abundance: -; v_gene: TRBV7-2; d_gene: -; CDR3aa: CASSFEGGRKLFF; CDR3nt: TGTGCCAGCAGCTTCGAGGGGGGGCGCAAACTGTTTTTT
j_gene: TRBJ2-1; abundance: many; v_gene: TRBV6-6; d_gene: TRBD2; CDR3aa: CASTKTSGTEEQFF; CDR3nt: TGTGCCAGCACCAAGACTAGCGGGACTGAAGAGCAGTTCTTC
j_gene: TRBJ2-7; abundance: -; v_gene: TRBV7-9; d_gene: TRBD1; CDR3aa: CASSGTGDYEQYF; CDR3nt: TGTGCCAGCAGCGGGACAGGGGATTACGAGCAGTACTTC
j_gene: TRBJ2-5; abundance: -; v_gene: TRBV7-8; d_gene: -; CDR3aa: CASSTPPFETQYF; CDR3nt: TGTGCCAGCAGCACCCCCCCGTTTGAGACCCAGTACTTC